Listed below are T cell receptor beta chains from one sample, sequenced in a study of Ad26.COV2.S vaccination and SARS-CoV-2 variants. TCRdb's copy holds only in-frame clones and misses some; the assay was immunoSEQ multiplex PCR. The repertoire holds around 450,000 clones, with about 93% as singletons. The sample consisted of peripheral blood, taken in a trial of Ad26.COV2.S vaccine versus placebo. These receptors all come from a person between 18 and 60 years old who received the Ad26.COV2.S COVID-19 vaccine or a placebo. The CDR3 runs from the conserved cysteine through the conserved F or W. A D gene is named only where the DNA matches it firmly. A row's size may be missing; if present it is once, few, many or a size class.

j_call: TRBJ2-1; v_call: TRBV29-1; d_call: NA; clone_size: NA; cdr3_aa: CSVEWGSHNEQFF; cdr3_nt: TGCAGCGTTGAATGGGGTAGCCACAATGAGCAGTTCTTC
j_call: TRBJ1-3; v_call: TRBV19; d_call: NA; clone_size: NA; cdr3_aa: CASSTSGLGNTIYF; cdr3_nt: TGTGCCAGTAGTACTTCGGGTCTCGGAAACACCATATATTTT
j_call: TRBJ1-1; v_call: TRBV7-2; d_call: TRBD1; clone_size: NA; cdr3_aa: CASSLKRGQDSNTEAFF; cdr3_nt: TGTGCCAGCAGTTTAAAGCGGGGACAGGATTCGAACACTGAAGCTTTCTTT
j_call: TRBJ2-3; v_call: TRBV6-2/TRBV6-3; d_call: NA; clone_size: NA; cdr3_aa: CASSYSRAGVDTQYF; cdr3_nt: TGTGCCAGCAGTTACTCCAGGGCCGGGGTAGATACGCAGTATTTT
j_call: TRBJ1-5; v_call: TRBV6-6; d_call: NA; clone_size: NA; cdr3_aa: CASCWADRNQPQHF; cdr3_nt: TGTGCCAGCTGTTGGGCCGACCGCAATCAGCCCCAGCATTTT
j_call: TRBJ2-7; v_call: TRBV7-6; d_call: NA; clone_size: NA; cdr3_aa: CASSLQGASYEQYF; cdr3_nt: TGTGCCAGCAGCTTACAAGGGGCATCCTACGAGCAGTACTTC
j_call: TRBJ2-1; v_call: TRBV5-1; d_call: NA; clone_size: NA; cdr3_aa: CASSLEVSRANEQFF; cdr3_nt: TGCGCCAGCAGCTTGGAGGTCAGTAGAGCCAATGAGCAGTTCTTC
j_call: TRBJ2-5; v_call: TRBV19; d_call: TRBD2; clone_size: NA; cdr3_aa: CASRASGQETQYF; cdr3_nt: TGTGCCAGTAGGGCTAGCGGCCAAGAGACCCAGTACTTC
j_call: TRBJ2-7; v_call: TRBV6-5; d_call: TRBD2; clone_size: NA; cdr3_aa: CASSYLASGRYEQYF; cdr3_nt: TGTGCCAGCAGTTACCTGGCTAGCGGAAGGTACGAGCAGTACTTC
j_call: TRBJ2-7; v_call: TRBV5-1; d_call: NA; clone_size: NA; cdr3_aa: CASSIDTYYEQYF; cdr3_nt: TGCGCCAGCAGCATAGACACCTACTACGAGCAGTACTTC
j_call: TRBJ1-2; v_call: TRBV10-3; d_call: TRBD1; clone_size: few; cdr3_aa: CAILSGQGAGGYTF; cdr3_nt: TGTGCCATCCTTTCGGGACAGGGGGCAGGTGGCTACACCTTC
j_call: TRBJ2-3; v_call: TRBV19; d_call: NA; clone_size: NA; cdr3_aa: CASTERETDTQYF; cdr3_nt: TGTGCCAGTACCGAACGGGAGACAGATACGCAGTATTTT
j_call: TRBJ2-1; v_call: TRBV21-1; d_call: NA; clone_size: NA; cdr3_aa: CASSKDGGRTSGRYNEQFF; cdr3_nt: TGTGCCAGCAGCAAAGATGGGGGTCGGACTAGCGGGCGATACAATGAGCAGTTCTTC
j_call: TRBJ2-3; v_call: TRBV27; d_call: TRBD2; clone_size: NA; cdr3_aa: CASSLISSGSSDTQYF; cdr3_nt: TGTGCCAGCAGTTTAATTTCTAGCGGGAGTTCAGATACGCAGTATTTT
j_call: TRBJ2-5; v_call: TRBV29-1; d_call: TRBD1; clone_size: NA; cdr3_aa: CSVAPGQGGETQYF; cdr3_nt: TGCAGCGTAGCACCGGGACAGGGAGGAGAGACCCAGTACTTC
j_call: TRBJ2-5; v_call: TRBV9; d_call: NA; clone_size: NA; cdr3_aa: CASSLTGAQETQYF; cdr3_nt: TGTGCCAGCAGCTTAACAGGTGCTCAAGAGACCCAGTACTTC
j_call: TRBJ1-5; v_call: TRBV19; d_call: NA; clone_size: NA; cdr3_aa: CASSGTPFQQPQHF; cdr3_nt: TGTGCCAGTAGTGGAACACCGTTCCAGCAGCCCCAGCATTTT
j_call: TRBJ1-5; v_call: TRBV19; d_call: NA; clone_size: NA; cdr3_aa: CASSRTVSNQPQHF; cdr3_nt: TGTGCCAGTAGTCGGACGGTTAGCAATCAGCCCCAGCATTTT
j_call: TRBJ1-3; v_call: TRBV7-8; d_call: NA; clone_size: NA; cdr3_aa: CASSFDGAAGNTIYF; cdr3_nt: TGTGCCAGCAGCTTCGACGGGGCGGCTGGAAACACCATATATTTT
j_call: TRBJ2-2; v_call: TRBV7-3; d_call: NA; clone_size: NA; cdr3_aa: CASSGRGTTGELFF; cdr3_nt: TGTGCCAGCAGCGGCCGAGGGACTACCGGGGAGCTGTTTTTT